These 10 T cell receptor beta chains originate from one sample sequenced in a study of cytomegalovirus exposure and HLA in healthy donors. 60 Vbeta and 13 Jbeta primers were used in PCR. The method was immunoSEQ multiplex PCR; TCRdb's version includes in-frame clones alone and lacks a portion of them. Here the sample spans 100,000 to 150,000 clones, 76% being singletons. The sample taken for sequencing was PBMCs. The source is a female donor in good health and CMV-seropositive.

Here the CDR3 DNA reads TGTGCCAGCTCACTCGACAGGCGACACACTGAAGCTTTCTTT. Its translation is CASSLDRRHTEAFF. The chain has TRBV18 and TRBJ1-1, with D maybe TRBD1 (6 bases). Trimming removed 4 bases at V and 3 bases at J, with 12 bases between. The CDR3 is made up of 14 amino acids. The V gene's germline CDR1 is KGHSH and CDR2 LQKENI.

V usage is TRBV15 and J usage is TRBJ1-5; 8 nucleotides line up with TRBD1. V shed 4 bases, J shed 4 bases, and the junction held 3 bases outside the gene matches. CDR3 length: 14 residues. Germline CDR1 LNHNV, CDR2 YYDKDF (reference sequence). CDR3: CATSKRQGNQPQHF. The CDR3 DNA follows: TGTGCCACCAGCAAACGACAGGGGAATCAGCCCCAGCATTTT.

This CDR3 reads CASSLARGYYGYTF. The CDR3 nucleotides read TGTGCCAGCAGCTTGGCTAGGGGCTATTATGGCTACACCTTC. The V call is TRBV5-6, the J call TRBJ1-2, with D perhaps TRBD1 (5 bases). The CDR3 extends over 14 amino acids. Looked up from germline, CDR1 is SGHDT and CDR2 is YYEEEE. Trimming left V 0 bases short and J 5 bases short, with 11 bases between.

The count of this clone is one. The chain links TRBV2 to TRBJ2-7, with 9 bases aligning to TRBD2. Germline loops: CDR1 SNHLY, CDR2 FYNNEI. CDR3 length: 16 residues. The trim removed 5 bases at V and 6 bases at J, leaving 14 bases unmatched. The DNA for the CDR3 is TGTGCCAGCAGTATTAGACTAGCGGAGGGAGGGTCCGAGCAGTACTTC. This translates into CASSIRLAEGGSEQYF.

This chain joins TRBV6-1 and TRBJ1-5, with 9 bases that match TRBD1. Germline values: CDR1 MNHNS, CDR2 SASEGT. V shed 3 bases and J 3 bases; nucleotides not matched to a gene: 3. The CDR3 covers 15 residues. CDR3 coding DNA: TGTGCCAGCAGTGAGGGACAGGGATACAATCAGCCCCAGCATTTT. Protein product: CASSEGQGYNQPQHF.

The gene calls are TRBV11-2 and TRBJ2-1; TRBD2 agrees at 11 bases. This CDR3 region has 17 residues. The germline CDR1 and CDR2 sequences are SGHAT and FQNNGV. V lost 0 bases, J lost 3 bases, and 4 bases stayed unmatched. CDR3 sequence reads: CASSLDLAGGLYNEQFF. Here the CDR3 DNA reads TGTGCCAGCAGCTTAGATCTAGCGGGGGGACTCTACAATGAGCAGTTCTTC. The full variable domain, in which reference TRBV11-2 and TRBJ2-1 provide the parts outside the CDR3, is EAGVAQSPRYKIIEKRQSVAFWCNPISGHATLYWYQQILGQGPKLLIQFQNNGVVDDSQLPKDRFSAERLKGVDSTLKIQPAKLEDSAVYLCASSLDLAGGLYNEQFFGPGTRLTVL.

This chain uses TRBV10-3 with TRBJ2-7; 10 bases fit TRBD1. The CDR3 is 14 amino acids. Germline-derived CDR1 and CDR2 are ENHRY and SYGVKD. Unmatched junction bases numbered 6, after V lost 6 bases and J lost 4 bases. The CDR3 reads CAIRGQGVLYEQYF. CDR3 coding DNA: TGTGCCATCAGAGGACAGGGGGTTTTGTACGAGCAGTACTTC.

The genes are TRBV25-1 and TRBJ1-4, with D possibly TRBD1 on 6 matching bases. This CDR3 region has 15 residues. Per the germline V gene, CDR1 is MGHDK and CDR2 is SYGVNS. Between the trimmed V and J ends, which lost 3 bases and 8 bases, there was a span of 16 bases. The DNA for the CDR3 is TGTGCCAGCAGTGACTCGGCAGGGGTAAGGGAAAAACTGTTTTTT. Its translation is CASSDSAGVREKLFF.

The chain links TRBV5-1 to TRBJ2-5; TRBD1 aligns across 7 bases. The end of the DNA aligns better with TRBJ2-7, so the J call may be wrong. The CDR3 runs to 14 residues. The germline V gene encodes CDR1 SGHRS and CDR2 YFSETQ. As DNA, the CDR3 is TGCGCCAGCAGCCCAGGGCCGACAGGGCCCGAGCAGTACTTC. It yields the protein CASSPGPTGPEQYF.

The CDR3: CASSPRRAVTEAFF. CDR3 DNA: TGTGCCAGCTCACCCCGGAGGGCGGTGACTGAAGCTTTCTTT. The chain recombines TRBV18 with TRBJ1-1; no reliable D call. V gave up 3 bases and J gave up 5 bases, with 13 bases separating them. Germline CDR1 is KGHSH and CDR2 is LQKENI. The CDR3 spans 14 residues.